A single sample gave rise to the 31 T cell receptor beta chains below, sequenced in a study of post-analysis software for immune sequencing data. Built from TCR beta cDNA, the libraries had unique molecular identifiers in them. TCRdb redid the calling of the PCR reads with MiXCR, one entry per CDR3 protein. The data contain about 170,000 distinct CDR3 sequences, approximately 28% of them singletons. Which antigens these TCRs recognize remains unknown. Broader study findings: The five TRBV segments detected at higher frequency in patients than in controls included TRBV5-6, TRBV5-1 and TRBV20-1.

Sequencing input: blood. Source of these receptors: a girl between 10 and 17 years old with multiple sclerosis.

In regard to this clonotype: A much larger clone sits a single nucleotide away, making a read error possible. This chain joins TRBV10-3 and TRBJ2-7; tentative D call: TRBD1 (7 bases). CDR3 size: 15 residues. Germline lookup yields CDR1 ENHRY and CDR2 SYGVKD. The CDR3, as DNA: TGTTCCATCAGTGAGCCGGGGGACAGCCAAGGCGAGCAGTACTTC. As protein: CSISEPGDSQGEQYF.

The chain is built from TRBV19 and TRBJ2-4, with 9 bases identical to TRBD2. The J call may not be correct, given that the DNA end is closer to TRBJ2-5. CDR1 is LNHDA, CDR2 SQIVND, per germline (reference sequence). This CDR3 has 17 amino acids. The CDR3 sequence is CASSQTGSGRRVETQYF. In nucleotides, the CDR3 is TGTGCCAGTAGCCAGACAGGGAGCGGGAGGCGGGTGGAGACCCAGTACTTC.

In its sample, this clonotype was seen a few times. The V and J genes are TRBV7-9 and TRBJ2-3; D may be TRBD1 or TRBD2 (5 bases each). CDR1 is SEHNR and CDR2 is FQNEAQ in the germline V gene (reference sequence). Deletions cut 6 bases from V and 1 base from J, with 20 bases between. The CDR3 runs 17 residues. CDR3 nucleotides: TGTGCCAGCAGGGGTACGCACCGGGACCTTCGCACAGATACGCAGTATTTT. It codes for CASRGTHRDLRTDTQYF.

The J gene is TRBJ1-4, the V gene TRBV3-1; no definite D call. The V and J ends lost 2 bases and 8 bases respectively, with 3 bases between them. Germline lookup yields CDR1 LGHDT and CDR2 YNNKEL (reference sequence). The CDR3 runs to 11 residues. The CDR3 region is CASSQKEKLFF. The CDR3, as DNA: TGTGCCAGCAGCCAAAAGGAAAAACTGTTTTTT.

This chain connects TRBV5-8 to TRBJ1-5; D remains unclear. Germline V gives CDR1 SGHTS, CDR2 YDEGEE. V was cut by 2 bases and J by 0 bases, with 12 bases left in between. The CDR3 totals 16 residues. The CDR3 is CASSLEQPYSNQPQHF. The DNA for the CDR3 is TGTGCCAGCAGCTTAGAGCAGCCATATAGCAATCAGCCCCAGCATTTT.

This clonotype was counted ten times or more. V gene TRBV7-3 combines with J gene TRBJ2-5; the D gene is possibly TRBD1 (5 bases). Deletions cut 5 bases from V and 5 bases from J, with 18 bases between. From germline, CDR1 is SGHTA and CDR2 FQGTGA. CDR3 length equals 15 residues. In DNA form, the CDR3 reads TGTGCCAGCAGCGACCCCAGGGTCTTTGAGGAGACCCAGTACTTC. It specifies CASSDPRVFEETQYF.

V and J are TRBV5-1 and TRBJ2-1; D possibly corresponds to TRBD2 (6 bases). The germline V and J ends were trimmed by 4 bases and 6 bases, with 17 bases remaining between them. The CDR3 is made up of 15 amino acids. The germline V gene encodes CDR1 SGHRS and CDR2 YFSETQ. In DNA form, the CDR3 reads TGCGCCAGCAGCGAAGAAGGTGGAGGGCCCAATGAGCAGTTCTTC. As protein: CASSEEGGGPNEQFF.

V and J are TRBV27 and TRBJ1-5; D unresolved. Germline values: CDR1 MNHEY, CDR2 SMNVEV (reference sequence). This CDR3 comprises 13 residues. Trimming took off 1 base at V and 5 bases at J, with 6 bases between the two ends. Written as DNA, the CDR3 is TGTGCCAGCAGTTTATATCGTGATCAGCCCCAGCATTTT. Amino acid sequence: CASSLYRDQPQHF.

This clonotype was counted many times. The rearrangement joins TRBV24-1 to TRBJ2-5; the D gene is possibly TRBD1 (6 bases). The ends were cut back, 4 bases at V and 1 base at J, with 12 bases in the middle. The germline V gene has CDR1 KGHDR and CDR2 SFDVKD. The CDR3 has 15 amino acids. The chain's CDR3 is CATSDPKDSQETQYF. The CDR3 coding sequence is TGTGCCACCAGTGACCCGAAGGACAGCCAAGAGACCCAGTACTTC.

This clonotype was counted only a few times. This sequence joins TRBV12-3 or TRBV12-4 and TRBJ2-7, with D unresolved. Trimming removed 2 bases from V and 4 bases from J, with 12 bases in between. The CDR3 spans 14 residues. CDR3 sequence: CASSLRPYGYEQYF. The CDR3 nucleotides are TGTGCCAGCAGTTTAAGGCCCTACGGGTACGAGCAGTACTTC.

On this clonotype: This could be a read error, since a much larger clone is one nucleotide away. This sequence joins TRBV29-1 and TRBJ2-5; D is undetermined. Deletions cut 3 bases from V and 11 bases from J, with 13 bases between. The CDR3 sequence is 11 residues long. Germline V CDR1 and CDR2: SQVTM, ANQGSEA. CDR3 region: CSVESYNEQYF. CDR3 bases: TGCAGCGTTGAGTCGTACAATGAGCAGTACTTC.

On this clonotype: A much more abundant neighbour one base away suggests this may be a read error. The chain couples TRBV18 to TRBJ1-2; possibly TRBD1 for D (5 bases). This CDR3 contains 15 residues. Per the germline V gene, CDR1 is KGHSH and CDR2 is LQKENI. The CDR3 nucleotides read TGTGCCTGCTCACCAACCAACACGGGGCAAAGCGGCTACACCTTC. It is translated as CACSPTNTGQSGYTF.

The rearrangement links TRBV20-1 to TRBJ2-5; 8 bases agree with TRBD2. Unmatched junction bases numbered 3, after V lost 4 bases and J lost 2 bases. This CDR3 spans 13 amino acids. The germline CDR1 and CDR2 sequences are DFQATT and SNEGSKA (reference sequence). The CDR3 DNA reads as TGCAGTGCTACTGGGACTAGACAAGAGACCCAGTACTTC. Protein sequence: CSATGTRQETQYF.

J is TRBJ1-2 and V is TRBV6-5, with TRBD1 as a possible D gene (6 bases). Germline CDR1 MNHEY, CDR2 SVGAGI. V lost 2 bases, J lost 4 bases, and 14 bases lay in between. CDR3 length: 15 residues. For the CDR3, the DNA is TGTGCCAGCAGTTACGTTACAGGGCGAACCTATGGCTACACCTTC. It encodes CASSYVTGRTYGYTF.

The chain has TRBV20-1 and TRBJ2-3, with 7 bases identical to TRBD2. Germline V gene sequence: CDR1 DFQATT, CDR2 SNEGSKA (reference sequence). The CDR3 has 10 residues. Unmatched junction bases numbered 1, after V lost 7 bases and J lost 6 bases. The CDR3 region is CSVGRDTQYF. The CDR3 DNA sequence: TGCAGTGTCGGGAGGGATACGCAGTATTTT.

This clonotype was observed at least ten times. This rearrangement joins TRBV25-1 to TRBJ2-5; TRBD1 matches at 9 bases. The CDR3 totals 16 residues. Germline CDR1 MGHDK, CDR2 SYGVNS. V was clipped by 2 bases and J by 7 bases; unmatched bases: 11. CDR3: CASSETGQGPWGTQYF. The DNA for the CDR3 is TGTGCCAGCAGTGAAACCGGACAGGGGCCGTGGGGGACCCAGTACTTC.

This clonotype was seen a handful of times. The chain recombines TRBV6-5 with TRBJ1-6, with 7 bases identical to TRBD1. With V trimmed by 4 bases and J by 7 bases, 7 bases remained unmatched. This CDR3 is 15 amino acids long. Germline lookup yields CDR1 MNHEY and CDR2 SVGAGI. The CDR3 sequence: CASSSTGTENSPLHF. The CDR3 DNA follows: TGTGCCAGCAGTTCCACCGGGACAGAGAATTCACCCCTCCACTTT.

V and J are TRBV20-1 and TRBJ1-1; D not certain. The CDR3 is made up of 13 amino acids. CDR1 and CDR2 (germline): DFQATT, SNEGSKA (reference sequence). Trimming took off 3 bases at V and 0 bases at J, with 8 bases between the two ends. The CDR3 nucleotides are TGCAGTGCTAGTTTTCCTTTGAACACTGAAGCTTTCTTT. Amino acids: CSASFPLNTEAFF.

As regards this clonotype: A junction boundary mismatches the germline segment, possibly from a read error. The chain joins TRBV7-6 to TRBJ2-7, with D tentatively TRBD2 (6 bases). This CDR3 region has 13 residues. Germline V lookup: CDR1 SGHVS, CDR2 FNYEAQ. The CDR3, as DNA: TGTACCAGCAGCCCGGGACTGATCTACGAGCAGTACTTC. Protein product: CTSSPGLIYEQYF.

The chain couples TRBV24-1 to TRBJ2-1; perhaps D is TRBD1 or TRBD2 (5 bases each). V lost 4 bases, J lost 4 bases, and 7 bases lay in between. This CDR3 has 13 amino acids. CDR1 and CDR2 from the germline V gene are KGHDR and SFDVKD. The CDR3 spells CATSEGEYNEQFF. Here the CDR3 DNA reads TGTGCCACCAGTGAGGGGGAATACAATGAGCAGTTCTTC.

This clonotype has a handful of counts. This chain links TRBV5-6 with TRBJ1-2, with D unresolved. The CDR3 has 14 residues. From germline, CDR1 is SGHDT and CDR2 YYEEEE. V was cut by 6 bases and J by 0 bases, with 12 bases left in between. The CDR3 reads CASNKEISNYGYTF. The CDR3 coding sequence is TGTGCCAGCAACAAAGAAATCTCTAACTATGGCTACACCTTC.

In its sample, this clonotype was seen many times. The rearrangement uses TRBV6-2 or TRBV6-3 and TRBJ2-7, with D maybe TRBD2 (6 bases). Trimming removed 8 bases at V and 7 bases at J, with 12 bases between. Germline values: CDR1 MNHEY, CDR2 SVGEGT. The CDR3 is 11 residues long. The CDR3 sequence: CASLEGGEQYF. As DNA, the CDR3 is TGTGCCAGCCTGGAGGGAGGAGAGCAGTACTTC.

This clonotype has only a few counts. The V call is TRBV7-2, the J call TRBJ2-7; no reliable D call. V lost 5 bases, J lost 6 bases, and 8 bases lay in between. The CDR3 consists of 11 residues. CDR1 is SGHTA, CDR2 FQGNSA, per germline. CDR3 sequence (DNA): TGTGCCAGCAGCCCTTCCATCGAGCAGTACTTC. This gives the protein CASSPSIEQYF.

As concerns this clonotype: A read error may produce the germline difference seen at one junction end. V is TRBV5-1 and J is TRBJ2-4; D not certain. The CDR3 is made up of 15 amino acids. CDR1 and CDR2 (germline): SGHRS, YFSETQ. Here the CDR3 DNA reads TGCGTCAGCAAGGTCAGCGAAGTAGCCAAAAACATTCAGTACTTC. This gives the protein CVSKVSEVAKNIQYF.

The V gene is TRBV7-9, the J gene TRBJ1-5; TRBD1 matches at 7 bases. This CDR3 region has 13 residues. Trimming took 5 bases from V and 6 from J; bases not matched to a gene: 4. CDR1 is SEHNR, CDR2 FQNEAQ, per germline (reference sequence). CDR3 in amino acids: CASSETGVQPQHF. The CDR3 DNA is TGTGCCAGCAGCGAAACAGGGGTTCAGCCCCAGCATTTT.

Of note for this clonotype: Just one base apart from a much larger clone, this may be a read error. The V and J genes are TRBV5-1 and TRBJ2-5; D is undetermined. Germline V CDR1 and CDR2: SGHRS, YFSETQ. This CDR3 comprises 15 residues. The CDR3 region has the DNA TGCGCCAGCAGCGCGCGAAGTCGACAAGAAGAGGCCCAGTACTTC. This translates into CASSARSRQEEAQYF.

The chain has TRBV27 and TRBJ1-2, with 7 nucleotides matching TRBD1. This CDR3 contains 16 residues. The trim removed 4 bases at V and 8 bases at J, leaving 16 bases unmatched. Germline V gene sequence: CDR1 MNHEY, CDR2 SMNVEV (reference sequence). CDR3 amino acids: CASSSYAKQGLVGYTF. The CDR3 nucleotides read TGTGCCAGCAGTTCCTACGCCAAACAGGGGCTGGTGGGCTACACCTTC.

The V and J genes are TRBV5-1 and TRBJ2-3; 8 nucleotides align to TRBD2. This CDR3 region has 15 residues. Germline V CDR1 and CDR2: SGHRS, YFSETQ. Trimming removed 0 bases from V and 4 bases from J; junction bases left unmatched: 4. Here the CDR3 reads CASSLDGRGADTQYF. CDR3 in DNA: TGCGCCAGCAGCTTGGACGGGAGGGGCGCAGATACGCAGTATTTT.

Comments on this clonotype: A much larger clonotype is one base distant, so this may be a read error. The chain uses TRBV7-2 and TRBJ2-5, with 9 bases identical to TRBD1. CDR3 length equals 17 residues. Looked up from germline, CDR1 is SGHTA and CDR2 is FQGNSA. Trimming took 0 bases from V and 5 from J; bases not matched to a gene: 10. The CDR3 protein is CASSLALGGQGMETQYF. DNA of the CDR3: TGTGCCAGCAGCTTAGCGCTAGGGGGACAGGGTATGGAGACCCAGTACTTC.

This clonotype was detected many times. J is TRBJ2-1 and V is TRBV20-1; no reliable D call. This CDR3 contains 11 residues. The V end was cut by 7 bases, the J end by 5 bases, with 9 bases between. CDR1 DFQATT and CDR2 SNEGSKA come from the germline V gene (reference sequence). The CDR3 reads CSGLGNNEQFF. The CDR3 DNA sequence: TGCAGTGGGCTGGGGAACAATGAGCAGTTCTTC.

V is TRBV7-2 and J is TRBJ2-1; the D gene is possibly TRBD2 (5 bases). The length of the CDR3 is 15 residues. Germline V gene lookup returns CDR1 SGHTA and CDR2 FQGNSA. V lost 1 base and J 4 bases, leaving 11 bases between the germline ends. CDR3 bases: TGTGCCAGCAGCTTAGTAGAGGACTTTTACAATGAGCAGTTCTTC. Its translation is CASSLVEDFYNEQFF. Together with reference TRBV7-2 and TRBJ2-1, the CDR3 gives the full variable domain: GAGVSQSPSNKVTEKGKDVELRCDPISGHTALYWYRQSLGQGLEFLIYFQGNSAPDKSGLPSDRFSAERTGGSVSTLTIQRTQQEDSAVYLCASSLVEDFYNEQFFGPGTRLTVL.